A selection of T cell receptor beta chains follows, all from one sample in a study of blood T cell repertoires in COVID-19. Method: immunoSEQ multiplex PCR; TCRdb's copy keeps in-frame clones and lacks some. The top ten hold less than 8% of the sample, which has some 200,000 clones, roughly 87% seen once. Sequenced input: PBMCs or T cells enriched from blood (not recorded which). Receptors were obtained from a man aged 30 to 45 in a cohort exposed to, infected with or recovered from COVID-19 (not recorded which). CDR3s include the opening cysteine and the closing phenylalanine or tryptophan. A D gene is named only where the DNA matches it firmly. The size field is filled for only some rows; it gives once, few, many or a size class.

V	J	D	size	CDR3	DNA
TRBV10-3	TRBJ2-7	NA	NA	CAISDGEGGQYF	TGTGCCATCAGTGACGGAGAAGGTGGGCAGTACTTC
TRBV2	TRBJ1-1	TRBD1	once	CASSAAGQSKEAFF	TGTGCCAGCAGTGCCGCGGGACAGTCAAAGGAAGCTTTCTTT
TRBV27	TRBJ2-5	NA	once	CASSLRSPLTGGETQYF	TGTGCCAGCAGTCTCCGATCCCCTTTAACCGGCGGAGAGACCCAGTACTTC
TRBV13	TRBJ2-5	TRBD2	NA	CASSFASGDGSSTQYF	TGTGCCAGCAGCTTCGCTAGCGGAGACGGCAGTTCGACCCAGTACTTC
TRBV7-2	TRBJ1-1	NA	NA	CASSPPGGGSIEAFF	TGTGCCAGCAGCCCCCCGGGGGGAGGGTCCATTGAAGCTTTCTTT
TRBV11-3	TRBJ2-1	TRBD2	once	CASSISSGTSGYNEQFF	TGTGCCAGCAGCATAAGCTCCGGGACTAGCGGATACAATGAGCAGTTCTTC
TRBV19	TRBJ2-1	NA	NA	CASNNGLYNEQFF	TGTGCCAGTAACAACGGACTATACAATGAGCAGTTCTTC
TRBV19	TRBJ1-2	NA	NA	CASSPEGRRPIGGYTF	TGTGCCAGTAGTCCCGAGGGTAGAAGGCCTATAGGCGGCTACACCTTC
TRBV5-6	TRBJ2-2	NA	once	CASSLPESITGELFF	TGTGCCAGCAGCTTACCGGAGAGTATTACCGGGGAGCTGTTTTTT
TRBV27	TRBJ1-1	NA	NA	CASRNPPGTEAFF	TGTGCCAGCAGGAACCCCCCGGGCACTGAAGCTTTCTTT
TRBV27	TRBJ2-7	NA	NA	CASSPGSRLYEQYF	TGTGCCAGCAGCCCCGGGAGCCGGCTCTACGAGCAGTACTTC
TRBV10-3	TRBJ1-2	NA	NA	CAISRGIGDYGYTF	TGTGCCATCAGTCGGGGTATTGGGGACTATGGCTACACCTTC
TRBV9	TRBJ1-2	TRBD1	NA	CASSVAGTGGGGYTF	TGTGCCAGCAGCGTAGCTGGGACAGGGGGGGGTGGCTACACCTTC
TRBV9	TRBJ1-2	NA	NA	CASSPAYPRAIYGYTF	TGTGCCAGCAGCCCCGCATACCCACGAGCCATCTATGGCTACACCTTC
TRBV9	TRBJ2-7	TRBD2	NA	CASSVDGGNYEQYF	TGTGCCAGCAGCGTGGACGGGGGGAATTACGAGCAGTACTTC
TRBV6-5	TRBJ1-5	NA	NA	CASSYSFPGSNKPQHF	TGTGCCAGCAGTTACTCGTTTCCAGGGTCTAATAAGCCCCAGCATTTT
TRBV20-1	TRBJ1-1	TRBD1	NA	CSALGGKVAFF	TGCAGTGCCCTAGGGGGCAAGGTAGCTTTCTTT
TRBV9	TRBJ2-3	NA	NA	CASSVDTGRAYTDTQYF	TGTGCCAGCAGCGTAGATACAGGGAGGGCTTACACAGATACGCAGTATTTT
TRBV9	TRBJ1-1	NA	NA	CASKNPGGTEAFF	TGTGCCAGCAAAAATCCAGGTGGGACTGAAGCTTTCTTT
TRBV28	TRBJ2-3	NA	NA	CATQFRPGTQYF	TGTGCCACCCAGTTTCGCCCGGGGACGCAGTATTTT
TRBV27	TRBJ2-2	TRBD2	NA	CASSLISGRAGELFF	TGTGCCAGCAGTTTAATTAGCGGGAGGGCCGGGGAGCTGTTTTTT
TRBV6-5	TRBJ2-3	NA	NA	CASSYDPRRNTDTQYF	TGTGCCAGCAGTTACGATCCTAGACGAAACACAGATACGCAGTATTTT
TRBV5-6	TRBJ2-7	TRBD1	NA	CASSLGDREQYF	TGTGCCAGCAGCTTGGGGGACAGAGAGCAGTACTTC
TRBV5-1	TRBJ1-2	NA	NA	CASSWRGTGGYGYTF	TGCGCCAGCAGCTGGAGGGGAACAGGCGGCTATGGCTACACCTTC
TRBV5-1	TRBJ1-1	TRBD1	once	CASSLRLTGGRNTEAFF	TGCGCCAGCAGCTTGAGGTTGACAGGGGGCAGGAACACTGAAGCTTTCTTT
TRBV19	TRBJ1-6	TRBD1	NA	CASRTDRRSNSPLHF	TGTGCCAGTAGAACGGACAGGAGGAGTAATTCACCCCTCCACTTT
TRBV28	TRBJ1-1	NA	NA	CASRSHGGRGAFF	TGTGCCAGCAGATCCCACGGGGGGCGAGGAGCTTTCTTT
TRBV28	TRBJ2-2	TRBD2	NA	CASSLGRTSGRTGELFF	TGTGCCAGCAGTTTGGGGAGGACTAGCGGGAGAACCGGGGAGCTGTTTTTT
TRBV6-5	TRBJ2-7	NA	NA	CASIKRGSYEQYF	TGTGCCAGCATCAAAAGGGGGTCCTACGAGCAGTACTTC
TRBV27	TRBJ1-2	NA	NA	CASSPPDSSYGYTF	TGTGCCAGCAGTCCGCCGGACAGCTCCTATGGCTACACCTTC
TRBV7-9	TRBJ2-7	TRBD2	NA	CASSRGTSASYEQYF	TGTGCCAGCAGCCGAGGGACTAGCGCCTCCTACGAGCAGTACTTC
TRBV5-7	TRBJ2-4	NA	NA	CASSLLTKNIQYF	TGTGCCAGCAGCTTGTTAACCAAAAACATTCAGTACTTC
TRBV27	TRBJ2-2	TRBD2	NA	CASSLYLAGVTGELFF	TGTGCCAGCAGTCTATATCTAGCGGGAGTCACCGGGGAGCTGTTTTTT
TRBV19	TRBJ1-2	NA	NA	CASSIEDRNGYTF	TGTGCCAGTAGTATAGAAGACAGGAATGGCTACACCTTC
TRBV24-1	TRBJ2-1	TRBD1	NA	CATSEGGLTNEQFF	TGTGCCACCAGTGAAGGGGGCCTAACAAATGAGCAGTTCTTC
TRBV28	TRBJ2-1	NA	few	CASSFRPREEQFF	TGTGCCAGCAGTTTTAGGCCCCGGGAAGAGCAGTTCTTC
TRBV5-6	TRBJ2-5	NA	NA	CASSLGHSQETQYF	TGTGCCAGCAGCTTGGGACACTCTCAAGAGACCCAGTACTTC
TRBV12-3/TRBV12-4	TRBJ2-5	NA	many	CASSLAGTETQYF	TGTGCCAGCAGTTTAGCTGGCACAGAGACCCAGTACTTC
TRBV7-9	TRBJ2-7	NA	NA	CASSPTRGKSYEQYF	TGTGCCAGCAGCCCGACGAGGGGGAAATCCTACGAGCAGTACTTC
TRBV29-1	TRBJ1-4	NA	NA	CSAAGYATNEKLFF	TGCAGCGCCGCGGGATATGCAACTAATGAAAAACTGTTTTTT
TRBV2	TRBJ1-1	TRBD1	once	CASMGQKNTEAFF	TGTGCCAGCATGGGACAGAAGAACACTGAAGCTTTCTTT
TRBV25-1	TRBJ2-5	NA	NA	CASSGLHGIQETQYF	TGTGCCAGCAGTGGCCTCCACGGGATCCAAGAGACCCAGTACTTC
TRBV11-2	TRBJ2-7	NA	NA	CASSTHGGRSSYEQYF	TGTGCCAGCAGCACCCATGGAGGGCGTAGCTCCTACGAGCAGTACTTC
TRBV28	TRBJ2-7	TRBD2	NA	CASSHPLADSSYEQYF	TGTGCCAGCAGCCACCCACTAGCGGACTCCTCCTACGAGCAGTACTTC
TRBV27	TRBJ2-3	NA	NA	CASSLSSFGGTDTQYF	TGTGCCAGCAGTCTATCCTCTTTCGGGGGCACAGATACGCAGTATTTT
TRBV7-3	TRBJ1-2	TRBD1	NA	CASSLGTGDYGYTF	TGTGCCAGCAGCTTAGGGACAGGGGACTATGGCTACACCTTC
TRBV6-1	TRBJ2-4	NA	NA	CASSEINAENIQYF	TGTGCCAGCAGTGAAATAAATGCGGAAAACATTCAGTACTTC
TRBV15	TRBJ2-6	NA	NA	CATAGTSPHSGANVLTF	TGTGCCACCGCCGGGACTTCACCCCACTCTGGGGCCAACGTCCTGACTTTC
TRBV28	TRBJ2-7	TRBD1	NA	CASSLSGTGTYEQYF	TGTGCCAGCAGTTTGTCCGGGACAGGTACCTACGAGCAGTACTTC
TRBV6-4	TRBJ2-3	NA	NA	CASSEGAGETDTQYF	TGTGCCAGCAGTGAGGGGGCGGGGGAAACAGATACGCAGTATTTT